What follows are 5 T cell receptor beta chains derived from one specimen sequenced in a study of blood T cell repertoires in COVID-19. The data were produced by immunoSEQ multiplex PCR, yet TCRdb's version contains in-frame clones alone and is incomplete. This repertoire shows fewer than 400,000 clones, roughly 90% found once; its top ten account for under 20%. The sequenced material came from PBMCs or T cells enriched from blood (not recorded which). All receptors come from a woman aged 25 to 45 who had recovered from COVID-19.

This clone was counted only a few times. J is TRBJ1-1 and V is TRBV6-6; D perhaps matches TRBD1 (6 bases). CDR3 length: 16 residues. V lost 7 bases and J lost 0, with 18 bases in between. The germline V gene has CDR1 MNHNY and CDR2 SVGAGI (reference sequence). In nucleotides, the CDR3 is TGTGCCAGCACCGCGCTTCGGACAGTCATGAACACTGAAGCTTTCTTT. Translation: CASTALRTVMNTEAFF.

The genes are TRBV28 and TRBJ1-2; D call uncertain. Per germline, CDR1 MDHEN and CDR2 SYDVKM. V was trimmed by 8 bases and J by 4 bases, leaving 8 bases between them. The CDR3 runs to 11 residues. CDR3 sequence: CASEGGYGYTF. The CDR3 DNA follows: TGTGCCAGCGAAGGCGGCTATGGCTACACCTTC.

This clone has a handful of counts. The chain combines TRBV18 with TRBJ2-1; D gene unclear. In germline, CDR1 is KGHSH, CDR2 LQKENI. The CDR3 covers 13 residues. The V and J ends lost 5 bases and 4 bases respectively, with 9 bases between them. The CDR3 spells CASSLAEYNEQFF. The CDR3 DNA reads TGTGCCAGCTCATTGGCGGAGTACAATGAGCAGTTCTTC.

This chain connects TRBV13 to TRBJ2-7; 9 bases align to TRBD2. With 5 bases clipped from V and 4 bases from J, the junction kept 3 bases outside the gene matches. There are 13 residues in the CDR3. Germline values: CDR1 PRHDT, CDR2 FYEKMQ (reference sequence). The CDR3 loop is CASSPSGVYEQYF. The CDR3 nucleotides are TGTGCCAGCAGCCCTAGCGGGGTTTACGAGCAGTACTTC. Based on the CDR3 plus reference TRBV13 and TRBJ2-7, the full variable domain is AAGVIQSPRHLIKEKRETATLKCYPIPRHDTVYWYQQGPGQDPQFLISFYEKMQSDKGSIPDRFSAQQFSDYHSELNMSSLELGDSALYFCASSPSGVYEQYFGPGTRLTVT.

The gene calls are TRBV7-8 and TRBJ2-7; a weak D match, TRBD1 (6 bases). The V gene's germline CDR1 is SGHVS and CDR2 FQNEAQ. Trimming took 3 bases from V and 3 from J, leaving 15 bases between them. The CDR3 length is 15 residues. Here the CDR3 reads CASSLDSPGIYEQYF. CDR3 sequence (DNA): TGTGCCAGCAGCTTGGACAGCCCAGGGATCTACGAGCAGTACTTC.